These 9 T cell receptor beta chains originate from one sample sequenced in a study of CD8 T cells in Susac syndrome. Random hexamers were used to reverse transcribe 0.5 to 1 ug of RNA. TCRdb called the immunoSEQ multiplex PCR reads again in MiXCR, with one record for every CDR3 protein. The sample has some 110,000 distinct CDR3 sequences, around 94% seen once. The sequenced sample consisted of CD4+ T cells from PBMCs. These receptor sequences come from a human donor in good health.

The chain couples TRBV2 to TRBJ2-2; D is unresolved. Germline CDR1 SNHLY, CDR2 FYNNEI. V was cut by 1 base and J by 8 bases, with 14 bases left in between. CDR3 length: 15 residues. CDR3 sequence: CASSEGYLRRGELFF. The CDR3 coding sequence is TGTGCCAGCAGTGAAGGGTATCTCAGGAGAGGGGAGCTGTTTTTT.

The table lists this clonotype with a count of one. The chain employs TRBV2 and TRBJ1-4, with 8 bases fitting TRBD1. Per germline, CDR1 SNHLY and CDR2 FYNNEI. J gave up 12 bases and V 8 bases, and 5 bases lay outside the gene matches. This CDR3 is built from 11 residues. CDR3 protein: CASRTTGELFF. Written as DNA, the CDR3 is TGTGCCAGCCGAACGACAGGGGAACTGTTTTTT.

This chain links TRBV29-1 with TRBJ1-1; the match to TRBD1 covers 7 bases. The length of the CDR3 is 14 residues. Trimming took 4 bases from V and 0 from J; bases not matched to a gene: 5. Germline loops: CDR1 SQVTM, CDR2 ANQGSEA. The DNA of the CDR3 is TGCAGCGTTGGGCAGGGGGGCATGAACACTGAAGCTTTCTTT. Amino acids: CSVGQGGMNTEAFF.

CDR3 in DNA: TGCGCCAGCAGCTTGGCCCGAGCGGGAGGGCCAGATACGCAGTATTTT. This encodes CASSLARAGGPDTQYF. The rearrangement links TRBV5-1 to TRBJ2-3, with 10 bases matching TRBD2. With 0 bases clipped from V and 4 bases from J, the junction kept 5 bases outside the gene matches. Germline assignment: CDR1 SGHRS and CDR2 YFSETQ. This CDR3 spans 16 amino acids.

The chain combines TRBV19 with TRBJ2-2; D is unresolved. CDR1 is LNHDA and CDR2 is SQIVND in the germline V gene (reference sequence). V lost 3 bases, J lost 0 bases, and 11 bases lay in between. The CDR3 spans 16 residues. Here the CDR3 reads CASSITGYANTGELFF. In DNA, the CDR3 is TGTGCCAGTAGTATTACCGGATATGCGAACACCGGGGAGCTGTTTTTT.

The gene calls are TRBV20-1 and TRBJ2-5; D gene ambiguous. V was trimmed by 4 bases and J by 0 bases, leaving 0 bases between them. CDR1 and CDR2 from the germline V gene are DFQATT and SNEGSKA (reference sequence). The CDR3 contains 10 residues. CDR3 sequence: CSANQETQYF. The CDR3 region has the DNA TGCAGTGCTAACCAAGAGACCCAGTACTTC.

This clonotype has a single count. This chain links TRBV20-1 with TRBJ1-5; the D gene is possibly TRBD1 (6 bases). This CDR3 contains 13 residues. Germline V gene lookup returns CDR1 DFQATT and CDR2 SNEGSKA (reference sequence). V gave up 6 bases and J gave up 2 bases, with 11 bases separating them. The CDR3 DNA reads TGCAGTGCCAACAGGGAGGGCAATCAGCCCCAGCATTTT. Protein: CSANREGNQPQHF.

The gene calls are TRBV13 and TRBJ1-1; tentatively, D is TRBD1 (6 bases). The CDR3 has 15 amino acids. The V gene lost 0 bases and the J gene lost 1 base, with 9 bases spanning the gap. CDR1 is PRHDT, CDR2 FYEKMQ, per germline (reference sequence). The CDR3 sequence: CASSLGGAGNTEAFF. The CDR3 region has the DNA TGTGCCAGCAGCTTAGGGGGGGCAGGGAACACTGAAGCTTTCTTT.

This chain uses TRBV20-1 with TRBJ1-1; no clear D. This CDR3 contains 14 residues. Germline V gene lookup returns CDR1 DFQATT and CDR2 SNEGSKA (reference sequence). V gave up 7 bases and J gave up 0 bases, with 15 bases separating them. This chain's CDR3 is CSGSHPGMNTEAFF. Here the CDR3 DNA reads TGCAGTGGATCCCACCCTGGGATGAACACTGAAGCTTTCTTT.